This TCR beta chain emerged from a study of cytomegalovirus exposure and HLA in healthy donors. Study-wide background: Ancestry clustering placed roughly four fifths of more than 350 genotyped donors in the Caucasian-associated cluster.

PCR employed 60 Vbeta and 13 Jbeta primers. TCRdb's copy holds only in-frame clones and misses some; the assay was immunoSEQ multiplex PCR. This sample's table reports 95,000 to 150,000 clones. This receptor was identified in a man aged 35-49 years in good health and CMV-seronegative. The sequencing input was PBMCs.

The CDR3: CAWGPIPRGYTEAFF. In DNA form, the CDR3 reads TGTGCCTGGGGCCCCATTCCCCGGGGGTACACTGAAGCTTTCTTT. This chain links TRBV30 with TRBJ1-1, with D possibly TRBD1 on 5 matching bases. The CDR3 has 15 residues. The V gene lost 5 bases and the J gene lost 3 bases, with 19 bases spanning the gap. Looked up from germline, CDR1 is GTSNPN and CDR2 is SVGIG (reference sequence). Full variable domain (rest looked up from reference TRBV30 and TRBJ1-1): SQTIHQWPATLVQPVGSPLSLECTVEGTSNPNLYWYRQAAGRGLQLLFYSVGIGQISSEVPQNLSASRPQDRQFILSSKKLLLSDSGFYLCAWGPIPRGYTEAFFGQGTRLTVV.